These 8 T cell receptor beta chains came from one sample sequenced in a study of breast tumors, draining lymph nodes, adjacent tissues. A single record per CDR3 protein comes from TCRdb applying MiXCR to the multiplex PCR reads. The sample carries 20,000 to 25,000 distinct CDR3 sequences, about 70% recorded once. Sequenced material: tumor-adjacent breast tissue. All receptors come from a female donor with breast cancer. Some clones in this sample may be carry-over from other donors' samples.

V is TRBV18 and J is TRBJ1-6, with 7 bases matching TRBD1. Germline CDR1 KGHSH, CDR2 LQKENI. The CDR3 sequence is 15 residues long. Trimming cost V 3 bases and J 9 bases; bases outside gene matches: 8. The CDR3: CASSPLDRDISPLHF. The CDR3 DNA reads as TGTGCCAGCTCACCCCTCGACAGGGATATTTCACCCCTCCACTTT.

This chain links TRBV7-2 with TRBJ2-5, with 8 bases lining up with TRBD1. V lost 5 bases and J lost 3; bases outside the gene matches: 8. This CDR3 has 15 residues. The V gene's germline CDR1 is SGHTA and CDR2 FQGNSA. CDR3 in DNA: TGTGCCAGCAGCCGGGACAGGATCAGAGAAGAGACCCAGTACTTC. This codes for CASSRDRIREETQYF.

This clonotype was picked up one time. One junction end disagrees with the germline gene, perhaps due to a read error. This rearrangement joins TRBV2 to TRBJ1-2; D is possibly TRBD1 (5 bases). This CDR3 comprises 14 residues. The V gene's germline CDR1 is SNHLY and CDR2 FYNNEI. Here the CDR3 DNA reads TGTGCCAGCAGCGGACTCAGGGTAGCCTATGGCCACACCTTC. Translation gives CASSGLRVAYGHTF.

A single count supports this clonotype. This sequence joins TRBV12-3 or TRBV12-4 and TRBJ2-1, with D tentatively TRBD2 (5 bases). The V gene lost 2 bases and the J gene lost 6 bases, with 8 bases spanning the gap. This CDR3 is 13 amino acids long. CDR3 coding DNA: TGTGCCAGCAGTTTAAGAGGGCGCAATGAGCAGTTCTTC. Protein: CASSLRGRNEQFF.

Many counts were recorded for this clonotype. The V gene is TRBV5-8, the J gene TRBJ2-1; 9 nucleotides match TRBD2. CDR3 length: 16 residues. Losses at the gene ends were 4 bases for V and 7 bases for J; bases not matched to a gene: 12. The germline V gene has CDR1 SGHTS and CDR2 YDEGEE. The CDR3 sequence: CASSPTSREGRNEQFF. For the CDR3, the DNA is TGTGCCAGCAGCCCTACGTCGCGGGAGGGCCGTAATGAGCAGTTCTTC.

The chain carries TRBV7-3 and TRBJ2-3, with a tentative D call TRBD2 (6 bases). Trimming removed 4 bases at V and 3 bases at J, with 8 bases between. The CDR3 spans 13 residues. Germline V gene lookup returns CDR1 SGHTA and CDR2 FQGTGA. CDR3 loop: CASSSGVTDTQYF. The CDR3 DNA sequence: TGTGCCAGCAGCTCGGGGGTGACAGATACGCAGTATTTT.

A few counts support this clonotype. This CDR3 reads CASSTGEDEQFF. The CDR3 DNA reads as TGTGCCAGCAGCACAGGGGAAGATGAGCAGTTCTTC. The rearrangement uses TRBV2 and TRBJ2-1; 7 bases map to TRBD1. With V trimmed by 6 bases and J by 8 bases, 4 bases remained unmatched. CDR3 length: 12 residues. Germline V gene data show CDR1 as SNHLY and CDR2 as FYNNEI.

The rearrangement links TRBV7-2 to TRBJ1-4; D is possibly TRBD1 (5 bases). V dropped 2 bases and J dropped 7 bases, with 17 bases sitting between them. CDR1 is SGHTA and CDR2 is FQGNSA in the germline V gene. This CDR3 is built from 16 residues. CDR3 sequence: CASSLWGGMGVEKLFF. In DNA form, the CDR3 reads TGTGCCAGCAGCTTATGGGGTGGAATGGGGGTTGAAAAACTGTTTTTT.